This passage covers 21 T cell receptor beta chains from one sample sequenced in a study of blood T cell repertoires in COVID-19 (TCRdb year 2020). Libraries were built with the immunoSEQ multiplex PCR assay. This immuneACCESS table, as held by TCRdb, lists in-frame sequences with V and J called but not all clones. Of the missing ones, under half trace to an unresolved V gene in checked studies; the others have no known cause. The sample table contains some 100,000 clones; only one count was recorded for about 86% of them. The biggest ten clones account for approximately 2.6% of the sample. Sequencing was carried out using PBMCs or T cells enriched from blood (not recorded which). Receptors were obtained from a woman in her forties or fifties who had recovered from COVID-19.

The V and J genes are TRBV9 and TRBJ1-2, with 7 bases that match TRBD1. The CDR3 extends over 15 amino acids. Trimming cost V 4 bases and J 4 bases; bases outside gene matches: 10. Germline CDR1 and CDR2: SGDLS and YYNGEE. The CDR3 region is CASSLGTVIIYGYTF. The DNA of the CDR3 is TGTGCCAGCAGCTTGGGGACAGTCATTATCTATGGCTACACCTTC.

This chain joins TRBV28 and TRBJ1-2; 7 bases align to TRBD1. Trimming cost V 4 bases and J 4 bases; bases outside gene matches: 6. The CDR3 has 14 residues. Germline CDR1 reads MDHEN; CDR2 reads SYDVKM. CDR3 in DNA: TGTGCCAGCAGTTCCAGGGGGTATGGCTATGGCTACACCTTC. It translates to CASSSRGYGYGYTF.

CDR3 bases: TGTGCCAGCAGCCAAGATCCGGCGGGCTTGCAGCCCCAGCATTTT. Amino acids: CASSQDPAGLQPQHF. The chain carries TRBV3-1 (or the pseudogene TRBV3-2) and TRBJ1-5; D gene unclear. Trimming shortened V by 0 bases and J by 7 bases, and 13 bases separated the two germline ends. The germline CDR1 and CDR2 sequences are LGHDT and YNNKEL (reference sequence). This CDR3 has 15 residues.

The chain combines TRBV24-1 with TRBJ2-7, with D possibly matching TRBD2 (5 bases). The CDR3 runs 13 residues. Trimming removed 3 bases at V and 6 bases at J, with 11 bases between. Germline assignment: CDR1 KGHDR and CDR2 SFDVKD. DNA for the CDR3: TGTGCCACCAGTGATCCTAGGACTTTCGAGCAGTACTTC. Encoded protein: CATSDPRTFEQYF.

By sample fraction, this clone is medium-sized (0.01 to 0.1%). The rearrangement links TRBV6-4 to TRBJ1-1; the D gene is possibly TRBD1 (6 bases). Germline V gene lookup returns CDR1 MRHNA and CDR2 SNTAGT. Between the trimmed V and J ends, which lost 3 bases and 3 bases, there was a span of 8 bases. The CDR3 covers 13 residues. DNA for the CDR3: TGTGCCAGCAGTGAGGGGGCGCACACTGAAGCTTTCTTT. As protein: CASSEGAHTEAFF.

This clone was picked up one time. The rearrangement joins TRBV2 to TRBJ2-2; a possible D gene is TRBD2 (6 bases). The CDR3 contains 17 residues. The germline gives CDR1 SNHLY, CDR2 FYNNEI. The V end was cut by 5 bases, the J end by 2 bases, with 18 bases between. The chain's CDR3 is CASSSTWTGTNTGELFF. In DNA, the CDR3 is TGTGCCAGCAGTTCCACCTGGACGGGGACTAACACCGGGGAGCTGTTTTTT.

This chain uses TRBV24-1 with TRBJ2-2, with 7 bases aligning to TRBD2. After removal of 10 bases from V and 2 bases from J, the junction contained 3 bases not matched to a gene. Germline CDR1 and CDR2: KGHDR and SFDVKD. This CDR3 contains 13 residues. The CDR3 here is CATSSGNTGELFF. CDR3 in DNA: TGTGCCACTTCTAGCGGAAACACCGGGGAGCTGTTTTTT.

The chain combines TRBV30 with TRBJ2-7, with a tentative D call TRBD1 (6 bases). Trimming took 5 bases from V and 4 from J, leaving 15 bases between them. The germline V gene encodes CDR1 GTSNPN and CDR2 SVGIG (reference sequence). CDR3 length: 13 amino acids. CDR3 protein: CAWGPGTLYEQYF. CDR3 coding DNA: TGTGCCTGGGGCCCGGGGACACTATACGAGCAGTACTTC.

This clone was seen just once. The chain links TRBV5-8 to TRBJ2-3; tentative D call: TRBD2 (5 bases). This CDR3 contains 15 residues. The germline gives CDR1 SGHTS, CDR2 YDEGEE. The V gene lost 4 bases and the J gene lost 2 bases, with 14 bases spanning the gap. CDR3 residues: CASSKDYSHTDTQYF. Written as DNA, the CDR3 is TGTGCCAGCAGCAAAGACTACTCCCACACAGATACGCAGTATTTT.

The chain uses TRBV2 and TRBJ2-7; no firm D call. The V and J ends lost 6 bases and 3 bases respectively, with 9 bases between them. The CDR3 is made up of 12 amino acids. Per germline, CDR1 SNHLY and CDR2 FYNNEI. CDR3 bases: TGTGCCAGCAGAGGAGTGGGCTACGAGCAGTACTTC. This codes for CASRGVGYEQYF. The full variable domain, rest sourced from reference TRBV2 and TRBJ2-7, is EPEVTQTPSHQVTQMGQEVILRCVPISNHLYFYWYRQILGQKVEFLVSFYNNEISEKSEIFDDQFSVERPDGSNFTLKIRSTKLEDSAMYFCASRGVGYEQYFGPGTRLTVT.

CDR3 in amino acids: CASSEGADYGYTF. DNA for the CDR3: TGTGCCAGCAGTGAAGGGGCAGACTATGGCTACACCTTC. The chain combines TRBV25-1 with TRBJ1-2; D might be TRBD1 (5 bases). The germline V gene has CDR1 MGHDK and CDR2 SYGVNS. Trimming shortened V by 2 bases and J by 3 bases, and 7 bases separated the two germline ends. The CDR3 is made up of 13 amino acids.

The CDR3 here is CASTLTGKESNQPQHF. The CDR3 DNA reads as TGTGCCAGCACCTTGACAGGGAAGGAGAGCAATCAGCCCCAGCATTTT. The chain uses TRBV2 and TRBJ1-5; 7 nucleotides agree with TRBD1. The CDR3 extends over 16 amino acids. With 7 bases clipped from V and 1 base from J, the junction kept 10 bases outside the gene matches. The germline V gene has CDR1 SNHLY and CDR2 FYNNEI.

This rearrangement joins TRBV9 to TRBJ2-3, with 9 bases fitting TRBD1. Germline V gene data show CDR1 as SGDLS and CDR2 as YYNGEE. The CDR3 has 16 amino acids. Losses at the gene ends were 1 base for V and 3 bases for J; bases not matched to a gene: 6. The CDR3 reads CASSVYGQGPTDTQYF. For the CDR3, the DNA is TGTGCCAGCAGCGTATACGGACAGGGGCCGACAGATACGCAGTATTTT.

The chain links TRBV5-1 to TRBJ1-3; D perhaps matches TRBD1 (5 bases). This CDR3 comprises 15 residues. With 0 bases removed from V and 4 bases from J, the gap between germline ends came to 11 bases. Germline CDR1 reads SGHRS; CDR2 reads YFSETQ. The CDR3, as DNA: TGCGCCAGCAGCTTGGGGGGCCCACAGGGAAACACCATATATTTT. Amino acids: CASSLGGPQGNTIYF.

The genes are TRBV5-4 and TRBJ2-7; 13 bases align to TRBD2. The V and J ends lost 4 bases and 5 bases, in that order; junction bases with no gene match: 6. This CDR3 comprises 15 residues. Per germline, CDR1 SGHNT and CDR2 YYREEE (reference sequence). The CDR3 here is CASSTGLAGENEQYF. The CDR3 DNA follows: TGTGCCAGCAGCACCGGACTAGCGGGGGAGAACGAGCAGTACTTC.

The V and J genes are TRBV30 and TRBJ1-2, with D maybe TRBD1 (5 bases). The V end lost 3 bases, the J end lost 7 bases, and 12 bases lay between the germline ends. The CDR3 has 12 amino acids. The germline V gene encodes CDR1 GTSNPN and CDR2 SVGIG (reference sequence). The CDR3 sequence is CAWSDRDSGYTF. The CDR3 bases are TGTGCCTGGAGCGACCGGGACTCTGGCTACACCTTC.

The rearrangement joins TRBV2 to TRBJ2-1; D is possibly TRBD2 (5 bases). Germline V gene sequence: CDR1 SNHLY, CDR2 FYNNEI. This CDR3 spans 14 amino acids. Trimming stripped 7 bases from V and 2 bases from J, with 12 bases between. The DNA of the CDR3 is TGTGCCAGCACCCCGGACTCCGCCTACAATGAGCAGTTCTTC. As protein: CASTPDSAYNEQFF.

The count of this clone is one. V is TRBV12-3 or TRBV12-4 and J is TRBJ2-7; TRBD2 aligns across 7 bases. Losses at the gene ends were 8 bases for V and 3 bases for J; bases not matched to a gene: 4. The CDR3 loop spans 12 amino acids. DNA of the CDR3: TGTGCCAGCGGTTGGGGGGGCTACGAGCAGTACTTC. Its translation is CASGWGGYEQYF.

The chain is built from TRBV5-1 and TRBJ1-4; TRBD1 is a possible D gene (5 bases). This CDR3 spans 14 amino acids. V lost 0 bases and J 7 bases, leaving 10 bases between the germline ends. CDR1 and CDR2 (germline): SGHRS, YFSETQ. The CDR3 DNA sequence: TGCGCCAGCAGCTTGGGGGAAAGGGGTGAAAAACTGTTTTTT. Translated: CASSLGERGEKLFF. The full variable domain, with the rest looked up from reference TRBV5-1 and TRBJ1-4, is KAGVTQTPRYLIKTRGQQVTLSCSPISGHRSVSWYQQTPGQGLQFLFEYFSETQRNKGNFPGRFSGRQFSNSRSEMNVSTLELGDSALYLCASSLGERGEKLFFGSGTQLSVL.

The chain employs TRBV19 and TRBJ2-6; no reliable D call. Deletions cut 5 bases from V and 0 bases from J, with 5 bases between. Germline CDR1 reads LNHDA; CDR2 reads SQIVND (reference sequence). CDR3 length: 14 amino acids. This CDR3 is CASSSFSGANVLTF. DNA of the CDR3: TGTGCCAGTAGTTCCTTCTCTGGGGCCAACGTCCTGACTTTC. The full variable domain, in which reference TRBV19 and TRBJ2-6 provide the parts outside the CDR3, is DGGITQSPKYLFRKEGQNVTLSCEQNLNHDAMYWYRQDPGQGLRLIYYSQIVNDFQKGDIAEGYSVSREKKESFPLTVTSAQKNPTAFYLCASSSFSGANVLTFGAGSRLTVL.

This clone occurred a few times. The rearrangement uses TRBV9 and TRBJ2-5; TRBD2 matches at 11 bases. This CDR3 is 15 amino acids long. Germline lookup yields CDR1 SGDLS and CDR2 YYNGEE. V gave up 3 bases and J gave up 4 bases; unmatched junction bases: 5. For the CDR3, the DNA is TGTGCCAGCAGCGCGGGACTAGCGGCCCTAGAGACCCAGTACTTC. As protein: CASSAGLAALETQYF.